Following are 12 T cell receptor beta chains from one sample sequenced in a study of cytomegalovirus exposure and HLA in healthy donors. Assay: immunoSEQ multiplex PCR; the TCRdb copy retains only in-frame clones and omits some. This table holds approximately 300,000 clones, approximately 90% found once. The sequenced material came from PBMCs. Receptors were obtained from a woman under 30 in good health and CMV-seronegative.

This clone showed up just once. The chain links TRBV28 to TRBJ2-1; 9 bases match TRBD2. The germline V gene has CDR1 MDHEN and CDR2 SYDVKM. The J segment lost 14 bases and the V segment lost 3 bases, leaving 11 bases of the junction unmatched. CDR3 length: 14 residues. For the CDR3, the DNA is TGTGCCAGCAGTTTGGCGGGAGGGCCTTCCGTGGAGTTCTTC. Translated: CASSLAGGPSVEFF.

This clone was counted many times. J is TRBJ2-7 and V is TRBV7-9; D is possibly TRBD2 (5 bases). The V gene's germline CDR1 is SEHNR and CDR2 FQNEAQ (reference sequence). The ends were cut back, 4 bases at V and 3 bases at J, with 13 bases in the middle. This CDR3 has 14 amino acids. The CDR3 DNA follows: TGTGCCAGCAGCTCAGAGAGGGCGGTCTACGAGCAGTACTTC. Its protein is CASSSERAVYEQYF.

The V call is TRBV5-1, the J call TRBJ2-7; tentative D call: TRBD1 (6 bases). The CDR3 is 14 residues long. Germline V gene data show CDR1 as SGHRS and CDR2 as YFSETQ. The V end lost 7 bases, the J end lost 3 bases, and 17 bases lay between the germline ends. In DNA form, the CDR3 reads TGCGCCAGCGAAGAGGGCAGGGGAAGCTACGAGCAGTACTTC. It codes for CASEEGRGSYEQYF.

The chain is built from TRBV5-1 and TRBJ1-1; D is undetermined. This CDR3 is 13 amino acids long. The germline V gene has CDR1 SGHRS and CDR2 YFSETQ. V was cut by 5 bases and J by 0 bases, with 8 bases left in between. CDR3 region: CASSRAMNTEAFF. CDR3 coding DNA: TGCGCCAGCAGTCGAGCCATGAACACTGAAGCTTTCTTT.

This chain links TRBV28 with TRBJ2-3; 7 bases are a match to TRBD1. CDR1 MDHEN and CDR2 SYDVKM come from the germline V gene. The V segment lost 2 bases and the J segment 1 base; nucleotides outside the gene matches: 3. The CDR3 length is 15 residues. The CDR3 reads CASSLDRAGTDTQYF. The CDR3 DNA reads TGTGCCAGCAGTTTAGACAGGGCCGGCACAGATACGCAGTATTTT.

This clone was found once. V gene TRBV28 combines with J gene TRBJ2-2; 12 bases line up with TRBD2. V was clipped by 2 bases and J by 8 bases; unmatched bases: 9. Germline V lookup: CDR1 MDHEN, CDR2 SYDVKM. The CDR3 contains 17 residues. CDR3: CASSLRTSGALFGELFF. CDR3 sequence (DNA): TGTGCCAGCAGTTTAAGGACTAGCGGGGCCCTGTTTGGGGAGCTGTTTTTT.

This sequence joins TRBV28 and TRBJ2-1, with D uncertain. V was cut by 3 bases and J by 7 bases, with 13 bases left in between. Looked up from germline, CDR1 is MDHEN and CDR2 is SYDVKM. This CDR3 is 14 amino acids long. CDR3 sequence (DNA): TGTGCCAGCAGTTTGGAGACGGGTAATAATGAGCAGTTCTTC. Translated: CASSLETGNNEQFF.

This sequence joins TRBV11-2 and TRBJ2-1; weak D call: TRBD2 (5 bases). The CDR3 length is 13 residues. Per the germline V gene, CDR1 is SGHAT and CDR2 is FQNNGV. Trimming stripped 4 bases from V and 12 bases from J, with 16 bases between. The CDR3 nucleotides read TGTGCCAGCAGCTCGAGAGTACTAGTTAGGCAGTTCTTC. Translated: CASSSRVLVRQFF.

This chain connects TRBV19 to TRBJ2-2; a possible D gene is TRBD2 (6 bases). The CDR3 runs to 14 residues. Trimming left V 7 bases short and J 3 bases short, with 12 bases between. Germline V gives CDR1 LNHDA, CDR2 SQIVND (reference sequence). CDR3: CASTPEGYTGELFF. DNA of the CDR3: TGTGCCAGTACCCCGGAGGGCTACACCGGGGAGCTGTTTTTT.

This rearrangement joins TRBV5-6 to TRBJ2-1; TRBD2 matches at 8 bases. Germline CDR1 reads SGHDT; CDR2 reads YYEEEE. CDR3 length: 15 amino acids. Trimming at V came to 4 bases and at J to 9 bases, leaving 12 bases not matched to a gene. The CDR3 DNA sequence: TGTGCCAGCAGCCCGAGAGAGACTAGCGTGGTTGAGCAGTTCTTC. This gives the protein CASSPRETSVVEQFF.

This clone was recorded at least ten times. This rearrangement joins TRBV9 to TRBJ2-1; D unclear. The CDR3 has 14 residues. Trimming left V 0 bases short and J 7 bases short, with 11 bases between. Germline V gives CDR1 SGDLS, CDR2 YYNGEE. The CDR3 protein is CASSVALGVNEQFF. DNA of the CDR3: TGTGCCAGCAGCGTAGCCCTCGGAGTTAATGAGCAGTTCTTC.

The chain couples TRBV7-3 to TRBJ2-2, with a possible D match to TRBD1 (5 bases). V lost 2 bases to trimming and J lost 4 bases, with 14 bases between them. The CDR3 sequence is 16 residues long. Germline loops: CDR1 SGHTA, CDR2 FQGTGA. The CDR3 nucleotides read TGTGCCAGCAGCTTATGGGGCGAACGTGGCACCGGGGAGCTGTTTTTT. Amino acid sequence: CASSLWGERGTGELFF.